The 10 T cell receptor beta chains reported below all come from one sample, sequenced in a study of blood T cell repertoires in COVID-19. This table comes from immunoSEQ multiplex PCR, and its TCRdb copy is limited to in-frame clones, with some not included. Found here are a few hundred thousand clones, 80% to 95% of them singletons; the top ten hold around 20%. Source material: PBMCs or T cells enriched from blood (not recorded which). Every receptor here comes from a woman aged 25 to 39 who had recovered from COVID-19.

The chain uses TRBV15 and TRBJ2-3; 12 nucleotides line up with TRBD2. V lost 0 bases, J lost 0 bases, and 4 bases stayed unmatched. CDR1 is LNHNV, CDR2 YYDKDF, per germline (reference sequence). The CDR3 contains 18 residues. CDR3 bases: TGTGCCACCAGCAGAGAGGCTAGCGGGGGGGCCAGCACAGATACGCAGTATTTT. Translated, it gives CATSREASGGASTDTQYF.

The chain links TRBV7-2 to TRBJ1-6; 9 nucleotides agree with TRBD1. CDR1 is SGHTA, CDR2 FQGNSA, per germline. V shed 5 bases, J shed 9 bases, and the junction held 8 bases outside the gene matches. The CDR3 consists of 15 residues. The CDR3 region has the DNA TGTGCCAGCAGCGACAGGACAGGGGCGAGTTCACCCCTCCACTTT. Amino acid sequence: CASSDRTGASSPLHF.

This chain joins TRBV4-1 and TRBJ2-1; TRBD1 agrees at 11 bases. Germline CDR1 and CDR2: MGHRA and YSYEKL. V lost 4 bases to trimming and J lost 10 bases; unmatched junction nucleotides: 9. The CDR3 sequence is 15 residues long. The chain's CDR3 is CASSPHGTGGEEQFF. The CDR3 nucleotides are TGCGCCAGCAGCCCACACGGGACAGGGGGGGAGGAGCAGTTCTTC.

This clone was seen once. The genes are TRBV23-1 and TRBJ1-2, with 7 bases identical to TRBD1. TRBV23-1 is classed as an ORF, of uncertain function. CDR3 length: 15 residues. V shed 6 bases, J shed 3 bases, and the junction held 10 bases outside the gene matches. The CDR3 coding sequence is TGCGCCAGCAGCCAGGGGGTAGCTATTGACTATGGCTACACCTTC. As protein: CASSQGVAIDYGYTF.

The CDR3: CASLKGQTNSPLHF. The CDR3 region has the DNA TGTGCCTCCCTCAAAGGACAGACAAATTCACCCCTCCACTTT. The chain is built from TRBV28 and TRBJ1-6; D may be TRBD1 (6 bases). The CDR3 has 14 residues. V lost 11 bases and J lost 7, with 18 bases in between. The V gene's germline CDR1 is MDHEN and CDR2 SYDVKM.

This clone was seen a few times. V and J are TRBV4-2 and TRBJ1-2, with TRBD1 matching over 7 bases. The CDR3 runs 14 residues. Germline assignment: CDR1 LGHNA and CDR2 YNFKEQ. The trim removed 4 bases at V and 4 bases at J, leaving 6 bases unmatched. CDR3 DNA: TGTGCCAGCAGCCTCGACAGGGAGGTCTATGGCTACACCTTC. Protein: CASSLDREVYGYTF.

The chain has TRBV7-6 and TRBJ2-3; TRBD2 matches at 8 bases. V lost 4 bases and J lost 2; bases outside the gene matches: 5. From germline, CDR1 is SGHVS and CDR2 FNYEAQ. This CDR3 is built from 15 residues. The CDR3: CASSSERGTTDTQYF. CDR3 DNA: TGTGCCAGCAGCTCCGAGCGGGGGACCACAGATACGCAGTATTTT. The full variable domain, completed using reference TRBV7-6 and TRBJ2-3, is GAGVSQSPRYKVTKRGQDVALRCDPISGHVSLYWYRQALGQGPEFLTYFNYEAQQDKSGLPNDRFSAERPEGSISTLTIQRTEQRDSAMYRCASSSERGTTDTQYFGPGTRLTVL.

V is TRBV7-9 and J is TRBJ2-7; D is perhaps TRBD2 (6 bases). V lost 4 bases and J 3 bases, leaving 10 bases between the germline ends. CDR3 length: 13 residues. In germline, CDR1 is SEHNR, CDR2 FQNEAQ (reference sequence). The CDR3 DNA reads TGTGCCAGCAGCTCCGGCGGGGACTACGAGCAGTACTTC. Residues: CASSSGGDYEQYF. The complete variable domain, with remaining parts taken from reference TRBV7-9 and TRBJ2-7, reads DTGVSQNPRHKITKRGQNVTFRCDPISEHNRLYWYRQTLGQGPEFLTYFQNEAQLEKSRLLSDRFSAERPKGSFSTLEIQRTEQGDSAMYLCASSSGGDYEQYFGPGTRLTVT.

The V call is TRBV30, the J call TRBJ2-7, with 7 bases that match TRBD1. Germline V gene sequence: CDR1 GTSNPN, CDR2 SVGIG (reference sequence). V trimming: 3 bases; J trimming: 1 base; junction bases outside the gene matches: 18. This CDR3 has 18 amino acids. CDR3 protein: CAWRGEQGWDRLSYEQYF. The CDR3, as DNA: TGTGCCTGGAGGGGAGAACAGGGGTGGGACCGATTATCCTACGAGCAGTACTTC.

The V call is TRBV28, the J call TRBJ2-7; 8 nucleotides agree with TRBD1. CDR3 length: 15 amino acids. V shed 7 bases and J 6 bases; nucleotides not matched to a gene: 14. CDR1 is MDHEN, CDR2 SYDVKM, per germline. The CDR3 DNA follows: TGTGCCAGCAAAGCCGAAGACAGGGGTTCTTCCGAGCAGTACTTC. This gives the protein CASKAEDRGSSEQYF.